The present T cell receptor beta chain was sequenced within a study of cytotoxic CD8 clonotypes in ibrutinib-treated CLL. Germline trimming cut 5 bases from V and 3 bases from J; bases unmatched to any gene: 5. Looked up from germline, CDR1 is SEHNR and CDR2 is FQNEAQ (reference sequence). The CDR3 has 15 amino acids. Assay used: immunoSEQ multiplex PCR; TCRdb lists only in-frame clones, some missing. The repertoire holds more than 300,000 clones, with roughly 79% as singletons. This receptor was identified in a human donor with chronic lymphocytic leukemia. This chain uses TRBV7-9 with TRBJ2-1, with 9 bases lining up with TRBD1. The source was PBMCs, collected before ibrutinib treatment. CDR3 bases: TGTGCCAGCAGCCGGGGACAGGGAATCTACAATGAGCAGTTCTTC. It specifies CASSRGQGIYNEQFF.